The subject of this entry is one T cell receptor (beta chain). Its specificity is not known. The use of genomic DNA as template underpinned the TCR beta VDJ and CDR3 profiling. TCRdb independently ran MiXCR on the reads; one entry per CDR3 protein. The sample lists approximately 470,000 distinct CDR3 sequences, over 25% occurring once. This sample was included in a study of CD8+CD57+ T cells in acquired aplastic anemia. The study's findings and limits: About 29 sequences, all CD8+ CDR3, were shared between patients and controls.

Germline assignment: CDR1 SGHDT and CDR2 YYEEEE. This CDR3 has 11 amino acids. V shed 4 bases and J shed 7 bases, with 8 bases lying between them. Patients picked for sequencing had shown CD8+CD57+ cell expansion detected by flow cytometry. There were no patients without severe acquired aplastic anemia. This receptor was obtained from a human donor with aplastic anemia. The sample consisted of sorted CD4+, CD8+, or CD8+CD57+ T cells (not recorded which) from PBMCs. The rearrangement joins TRBV5-6 to TRBJ1-2; D gene ambiguous. CDR3 in DNA: TGTGCCAGCAGCGACTCCTGTGGCTACACCTTC. Residues: CASSDSCGYTF.